Shown below are 8 T cell receptor beta chains from a single sample sequenced in a study of T cells in localized non-small cell lung cancer. Data came from immunoSEQ multiplex PCR; TCRdb stores just in-frame clones and leaves some out. The sample comprises about 15,000 clones, approximately 85% of which are singletons, and roughly 4% rests with the top ten. The sample here was peripheral blood, taken before any cancer treatment. The receptors were gathered from a woman aged 35-75 years with stage I lung adenocarcinoma.

The V call is TRBV7-2, the J call TRBJ1-2; tentative D call: TRBD1 (6 bases). The CDR3 sequence is 17 residues long. Germline V gives CDR1 SGHTA, CDR2 FQGNSA. V was pared by 6 bases and J by 3 bases, with 23 bases between. CDR3 in DNA: TGTGCCAGCAGTTCTGGAAGGGCTCCCGGGGGCGACTATGGCTACACCTTC. It codes for CASSSGRAPGGDYGYTF.

The rearrangement joins TRBV5-1 to TRBJ1-4; D gene uncertain. From germline, CDR1 is SGHRS and CDR2 YFSETQ. This CDR3 has 14 amino acids. V was pared by 1 base and J by 13 bases, with 17 bases between. Here the CDR3 DNA reads TGCGCCAGCAGCTTGAATCCAGCTTCAGAGACACTGTTTTTT. It translates to CASSLNPASETLFF.

The V and J genes are TRBV5-6 and TRBJ1-1; possibly TRBD1 for D (5 bases). The V end lost 0 bases, the J end lost 7 bases, and 7 bases lay between the germline ends. The germline V gene has CDR1 SGHDT and CDR2 YYEEEE. The length of the CDR3 is 12 residues. CDR3 DNA sequence: TGTGCCAGCAGCTTGGTGGGGGGTGAAGCTTTCTTT. It translates to CASSLVGGEAFF.

CDR3 sequence (DNA): TGTGCCAGCAGCTTAGATCCAGGGCAGAACACTGAAGCTTTCTTT. This gives the protein CASSLDPGQNTEAFF. The chain joins TRBV11-2 to TRBJ1-1; D might be TRBD1 (5 bases). The length of the CDR3 is 15 residues. Germline V gene sequence: CDR1 SGHAT, CDR2 FQNNGV. Trimming took 0 bases from V and 1 from J, leaving 9 bases between them.

The chain recombines TRBV4-2 with TRBJ2-1, with 9 nucleotides matching TRBD2. The CDR3 is 17 amino acids. From germline, CDR1 is LGHNA and CDR2 YNFKEQ. Trimming cost V 0 bases and J 5 bases; bases outside gene matches: 8. The CDR3 sequence is CASSQETSGTLNNEQFF. The CDR3, as DNA: TGTGCCAGCAGCCAAGAGACTAGCGGAACTCTAAACAATGAGCAGTTCTTC.

This chain uses TRBV6-6 with TRBJ2-3; D is undetermined. CDR1 and CDR2 from the germline V gene are MNHNY and SVGAGI (reference sequence). The CDR3 is made up of 15 amino acids. Trimming removed 5 bases at V and 6 bases at J, with 18 bases between. The DNA of the CDR3 is TGTGCCAGCAGTAAGCTTGAGTTCGGAAGGGATACGCAGTATTTT. It yields the protein CASSKLEFGRDTQYF.

The chain couples TRBV27 to TRBJ2-2, with D perhaps TRBD1 (5 bases). Germline CDR1 reads MNHEY; CDR2 reads SMNVEV (reference sequence). V gave up 2 bases and J gave up 2 bases, with 12 bases separating them. The CDR3 runs to 16 residues. DNA for the CDR3: TGTGCCAGCAGTTTACTCTCGCAGGGCAACACCGGGGAGCTGTTTTTT. Protein: CASSLLSQGNTGELFF.

V usage is TRBV7-9 and J usage is TRBJ2-2; D gene uncertain. Germline V gene sequence: CDR1 SEHNR, CDR2 FQNEAQ (reference sequence). V was trimmed by 5 bases and J by 7 bases, leaving 5 bases between them. The CDR3 loop spans 11 amino acids. The CDR3 sequence is CASSVDGELFF. The DNA of the CDR3 is TGTGCCAGCAGCGTCGACGGGGAGCTGTTTTTT.